This T cell receptor (beta chain) is from a study of OX40 agonist ivuxolimab in advanced cancers. Study information: Every 2 weeks, patients got intravenous ivuxolimab at one of six dose levels (0.01-10 mg/kg). Findings and limits, study-wide: Dose levels from 0.1 to 3.0 mg/kg saw CD4+ and CD8+ blood T cells expand clonally by week 6. The authors also found low normalized T-cell clonal expansion in some nonresponders. The 0.1-3.0 mg/kg partial responders had among the lowest clonal expansion.

The CDR3 runs 14 residues. The germline CDR1 and CDR2 sequences are ENHRY and SYGVKD. With 11 bases removed from V and 1 base from J, the gap between germline ends came to 15 bases. In the case of this clone: Its target is unknown.

The method was immunoSEQ multiplex PCR; TCRdb's version includes in-frame clones alone and lacks a portion of them. Of 60,000 to 65,000 clones in the sample, more than 85% were seen once. Source: CD4+ or CD8+ T cells sorted from blood, taken in a trial of the OX40 agonist ivuxolimab. The sequence was obtained from an adult with an advanced solid tumor such as melanoma, head and neck, liver or kidney cancer. V usage is TRBV10-3 and J usage is TRBJ2-1; D not resolved. In nucleotides, the CDR3 is TGTGCCGCAGTCCAGTCAGAGTCCTACAATGAGCAGTTCTTC. It translates to CAAVQSESYNEQFF.